What follows are 13 T cell receptor beta chains derived from one specimen sequenced in a study of blood T cell repertoires in COVID-19. Generated by immunoSEQ multiplex PCR, the TCRdb table keeps only in-frame clones and is missing some. The sample comprises fewer than 300,000 clones, 88% of which are singletons, and less than 5% rests with the top ten. The specimen sequenced was peripheral blood. The receptor set was obtained from a man in his 60s who had recovered from COVID-19.

The gene calls are TRBV7-3 and TRBJ2-2; TRBD2 matches at 13 bases. There are 16 residues in the CDR3. Germline CDR1 reads SGHTA; CDR2 reads FQGTGA. Germline trimming cut 4 bases from V and 6 bases from J; bases unmatched to any gene: 5. The CDR3 nucleotides are TGTGCCAGCAGCTCCGGACTAGCGGGGGTTGCCGGGGAGCTGTTTTTT. As protein: CASSSGLAGVAGELFF.

The chain has TRBV9 and TRBJ1-2, with D maybe TRBD1 (5 bases). CDR1 is SGDLS and CDR2 is YYNGEE in the germline V gene. Trimming shortened V by 3 bases and J by 8 bases, and 20 bases separated the two germline ends. The CDR3 sequence is 15 residues long. CDR3: CASSGPFRAAGGYTF. The CDR3 coding sequence is TGTGCCAGCAGCGGGCCCTTCAGGGCTGCGGGGGGCTACACCTTC. Looking up the rest from reference TRBV9 and TRBJ1-2 gives the full variable domain: DSGVTQTPKHLITATGQRVTLRCSPRSGDLSVYWYQQSLDQGLQFLIQYYNGEERAKGNILERFSAQQFPDLHSELNLSSLELGDSALYFCASSGPFRAAGGYTFGSGTRLTVV.

V and J are TRBV9 and TRBJ2-2; D uncertain. CDR3 length: 13 residues. Germline values: CDR1 SGDLS, CDR2 YYNGEE. V was shortened by 4 bases and J by 3 bases, with 7 bases between the two germline ends. CDR3 bases: TGTGCCAGCAGCTCACAGTACACCGGGGAGCTGTTTTTT. This gives the protein CASSSQYTGELFF.

The chain joins TRBV5-1 to TRBJ2-1; possibly TRBD1 for D (7 bases). CDR3 size: 13 residues. CDR1 and CDR2 (germline): SGHRS, YFSETQ. Trimming took off 7 bases at V and 3 bases at J, with 11 bases between the two ends. The CDR3 nucleotides are TGCGCCAGCGCGGGGACAGACTACAATGAGCAGTTCTTC. Its translation is CASAGTDYNEQFF.

The rearrangement uses TRBV19 and TRBJ2-2; TRBD1 matches at 8 bases. CDR1 and CDR2 (germline): LNHDA, SQIVND (reference sequence). V was clipped by 5 bases and J by 4 bases; unmatched bases: 6. The CDR3 runs 15 residues. The chain's CDR3 is CASSVRQGSTGELFF. The CDR3 DNA reads as TGTGCCAGTAGTGTCCGACAGGGGAGCACCGGGGAGCTGTTTTTT.

The J gene is TRBJ1-5, the V gene TRBV20-1; tentatively, D is TRBD1 (5 bases). V lost 3 bases to trimming and J lost 2 bases, with 14 bases between them. Germline values: CDR1 DFQATT, CDR2 SNEGSKA (reference sequence). This CDR3 comprises 15 residues. This CDR3 reads CSASVGGSGNQPQHF. The CDR3 DNA sequence: TGCAGTGCTAGTGTTGGGGGGTCGGGCAATCAGCCCCAGCATTTT.

V and J are TRBV20-1 and TRBJ2-3; 9 bases align to TRBD2. The CDR3 totals 15 residues. The junction had 11 bases not matched to a gene; V was cut back by 6 bases and J by 4 bases. Germline CDR1 DFQATT, CDR2 SNEGSKA (reference sequence). CDR3 nucleotides: TGCAGTGCCAGTCTTCTAGCGGGGTTAGCAGATACGCAGTATTTT. This encodes CSASLLAGLADTQYF.

J is TRBJ2-5 and V is TRBV12-3 or TRBV12-4; 8 bases fit TRBD2. With 7 bases clipped from V and 9 bases from J, the junction kept 4 bases outside the gene matches. The CDR3 runs to 11 residues. CDR3 bases: TGTGCCAGCACCGGGCGGGGGGCCCAGTACTTC. It yields the protein CASTGRGAQYF.

J is TRBJ2-7 and V is TRBV5-1; 8 nucleotides agree with TRBD1. This CDR3 is built from 17 residues. Unmatched junction bases numbered 9, after V lost 0 bases and J lost 1 base. Germline V gene lookup returns CDR1 SGHRS and CDR2 YFSETQ. The CDR3 sequence is CASSLGYDRGSSYEQYF. The CDR3 DNA reads TGCGCCAGCAGCTTGGGATACGACAGGGGTAGTTCCTACGAGCAGTACTTC.

J is TRBJ1-1 and V is TRBV6-5, with 7 bases fitting TRBD1. Germline CDR1 and CDR2: MNHEY and SVGAGI. V gave up 6 bases and J gave up 1 base; unmatched junction bases: 5. The length of the CDR3 is 14 residues. CDR3 nucleotide sequence: TGTGCCAGCAGGCCAGACAGGGAGAACACTGAAGCTTTCTTT. Its translation: CASRPDRENTEAFF.

V and J are TRBV5-6 and TRBJ1-2; 7 bases line up with TRBD1. After removal of 4 bases from V and 1 base from J, the junction contained 10 bases not matched to a gene. The germline CDR1 and CDR2 sequences are SGHDT and YYEEEE. The CDR3 has 16 residues. CDR3 DNA sequence: TGTGCCAGCAGCAAGGGGGACAGATTAATTAACTATGGCTACACCTTC. It specifies CASSKGDRLINYGYTF.

V is TRBV29-1 and J is TRBJ2-7, with a tentative D call TRBD1 (6 bases). The CDR3 has 23 amino acids. V was shortened by 4 bases and J by 2 bases, with 42 bases between the two germline ends. The germline V gene has CDR1 SQVTM and CDR2 ANQGSEA. Here the CDR3 reads CSVAPRAAEPTTQGLDSAYEQYF. The CDR3 bases are TGCAGCGTTGCACCCCGCGCCGCCGAACCTACAACACAGGGCCTGGATTCCGCCTACGAGCAGTACTTC.

This chain joins TRBV5-1 and TRBJ1-1; 9 bases fit TRBD1. Germline V CDR1 and CDR2: SGHRS, YFSETQ. The trim removed 4 bases at V and 4 bases at J, leaving 8 bases unmatched. The CDR3 totals 15 residues. The CDR3 bases are TGCGCCAGCAGCCAGACCGGGACAGGGTTCACTGAAGCTTTCTTT. This encodes CASSQTGTGFTEAFF.